This T cell receptor (beta chain) was sequenced in a study of T-cell reconstitution after alpha-beta-depleted transplantation in children. As it was prepared, the TCRbeta library received unique molecular identifiers. In TCRdb, the PCR reads were re-called with MiXCR into one record per CDR3 protein. The data contain hundreds of thousands of distinct CDR3 sequences, approximately 15% of them seen just once; the ten biggest clones take up 0.9% to 1.2%. CDR3 length equals 13 residues. V lost 0 bases and J 7 bases, leaving 9 bases between the germline ends. Germline V gene sequence: CDR1 MGHDK, CDR2 SYGVNS.

The sequencing used PBMCs from the stem cell graft donor, collected from the stem cell graft. The chain couples TRBV25-1 to TRBJ2-5; D unclear. This TCR was sampled from a human donor who donated a stem cell graft to a child with acute myeloid leukemia. CDR3 in amino acids: CASSEYGSGTQYF. CDR3 coding DNA: TGTGCCAGCAGTGAATACGGATCAGGGACCCAGTACTTC.